A single sample is the source of the 4 T cell receptor beta chains below, sequenced in a study of OX40 agonist ivuxolimab in advanced cancers. To prepare the library, the immunoSEQ multiplex PCR assay was applied. Sourced from immuneACCESS, this table was stored by TCRdb with only in-frame sequences that have V and J called. A share of the clones is absent; for the studies checked, an unresolved V gene accounts for under half, and the remainder has no known explanation. The sample table contains under 90,000 clones; only one count was recorded for 88% of them. Approximately 0.98% of the sample belongs to the ten largest clones. The source material was CD4+ or CD8+ T cells sorted from blood, sampled in a trial of the OX40 agonist ivuxolimab. Receptors were obtained from an adult with an advanced solid tumor such as melanoma, head and neck, liver or kidney cancer.

Only a few counts were recorded for this clone. The chain has TRBV7-8 and TRBJ2-4, with a weak D call TRBD2 (7 bases). Trimming took off 4 bases at V and 7 bases at J, with 14 bases between the two ends. CDR3 length equals 14 residues. Germline CDR1 SGHVS, CDR2 FQNEAQ. The CDR3 region has the DNA TGTGCCAGCAGCTCAGGACGGGGGGCGAACATTCAGTACTTC. It encodes CASSSGRGANIQYF. The complete variable domain, with remaining parts taken from reference TRBV7-8 and TRBJ2-4, reads GAGVSQSPRYKVAKRGQDVALRCDPISGHVSLFWYQQALGQGPEFLTYFQNEAQLDKSGLPSDRFFAERPEGSVSTLKIQRTQQEDSAVYLCASSSGRGANIQYFGAGTRLSVL.

The J gene is TRBJ2-7, the V gene TRBV7-2; TRBD1 agrees at 8 bases. The CDR3 spans 15 residues. CDR1 is SGHTA and CDR2 is FQGNSA in the germline V gene. The V segment lost 2 bases and the J segment 6 bases; nucleotides outside the gene matches: 9. CDR3 in DNA: TGTGCCAGCAGCTTAAGGTGGACAGGGATCAGCGAGCAGTACTTC. It encodes CASSLRWTGISEQYF.

This chain joins TRBV10-2 and TRBJ2-1; D gene unclear. This CDR3 region has 11 residues. V dropped 5 bases and J dropped 6 bases, with 5 bases sitting between them. CDR1 and CDR2 (germline): WSHSY, SAAADI. The CDR3 region is CASSSINEQFF. The DNA for the CDR3 is TGCGCCAGCAGTAGTATCAATGAGCAGTTCTTC.

This chain uses TRBV9 with TRBJ2-3; D remains unclear. CDR3 length equals 14 residues. Trimming stripped 2 bases from V and 4 bases from J, with 11 bases between. Germline CDR1 and CDR2: SGDLS and YYNGEE. CDR3 protein: CASSVRGSADTQYF. Here the CDR3 DNA reads TGTGCCAGCAGCGTCCGAGGCTCGGCAGATACGCAGTATTTT.